Listed here are 30 T cell receptor beta chains from one sample, sequenced in a study of shared clonotypes between healthy human individuals. The assay was immunoSEQ multiplex PCR, and TCRdb's table has in-frame clones only and misses some. The table lists about 2.1 million clones, 80% to 95% of them singletons. Terminally differentiated effector memory CD45RA+ cells were excluded from the naive CD8 cells, which were CD45RO-negative and positively selected for CCR7. The specimen was naive CD8+ T cells from PBMCs. These TCRs come from a man aged 18-30 years in good health. Some clones in this sample may be carry-over from other donors' samples.

The V call is TRBV28, the J call TRBJ1-5, with D maybe TRBD1 (5 bases). The CDR3 runs 17 residues. Germline V lookup: CDR1 MDHEN, CDR2 SYDVKM. V was shortened by 4 bases and J by 3 bases, with 19 bases between the two germline ends. Here the CDR3 DNA reads TGTGCCAGCAGTTGGGCCCAGGGTTGGCGTAACAATCAGCCCCAGCATTTT. Protein product: CASSWAQGWRNNQPQHF.

The chain is built from TRBV10-3 and TRBJ1-1, with 7 positions matching TRBD1. This CDR3 comprises 13 residues. CDR1 is ENHRY, CDR2 SYGVKD, per germline. The ends lost 5 bases at V and 6 bases at J; junction bases unmatched: 6. The CDR3 region is CAISKGQVAEAFF. The DNA of the CDR3 is TGTGCCATCAGTAAAGGACAGGTAGCTGAAGCTTTCTTT.

The V call is TRBV27, the J call TRBJ1-5; D remains ambiguous. This CDR3 has 16 amino acids. Germline CDR1 and CDR2: MNHEY and SMNVEV (reference sequence). V was clipped by 0 bases and J by 4 bases, with 13 bases between them. In DNA form, the CDR3 reads TGTGCCAGCAGTTTATCGTACCCCCCAGAGAATCAGCCCCAGCATTTT. Protein sequence: CASSLSYPPENQPQHF.

The chain is built from TRBV27 and TRBJ2-7, with TRBD1 matching over 7 bases. CDR3 length: 14 amino acids. J lost 4 bases, V lost 3 bases, and 6 bases had no gene match. Per germline, CDR1 MNHEY and CDR2 SMNVEV (reference sequence). The chain's CDR3 is CASSFHRGGYEQYF. The CDR3 region has the DNA TGTGCCAGCAGTTTTCACAGGGGTGGGTACGAGCAGTACTTC.

This clone was found once. V and J are TRBV2 and TRBJ2-7; 13 nucleotides align to TRBD2. The CDR3 loop spans 14 amino acids. Unmatched junction bases numbered 10, after V lost 10 bases and J lost 7 bases. Germline V gene lookup returns CDR1 SNHLY and CDR2 FYNNEI. In nucleotides, the CDR3 is TGTGCCACTAGGACTAGCGGGAGACGTGAGGAGCAGTACTTC. It specifies CATRTSGRREEQYF.

The chain has TRBV7-6 and TRBJ1-2; 7 nucleotides align to TRBD1. The CDR3 runs to 15 residues. Germline-derived CDR1 and CDR2 are SGHVS and FNYEAQ. The junction had 9 bases not matched to a gene; V was cut back by 5 bases and J by 3 bases. CDR3 bases: TGTGCCAGCAGCCCACCGACAGGGATGCACTATGGCTACACCTTC. It specifies CASSPPTGMHYGYTF.

This chain joins TRBV19 and TRBJ2-3, with TRBD1 identical over 10 bases. Germline CDR1 reads LNHDA; CDR2 reads SQIVND (reference sequence). CDR3 size: 16 residues. V was pared by 3 bases and J by 3 bases, with 6 bases of the junction left unmatched. This CDR3 is CASSIFWTGGTDTQYF. In DNA form, the CDR3 reads TGTGCCAGTAGTATTTTTTGGACAGGGGGAACAGATACGCAGTATTTT.

V and J are TRBV2 and TRBJ2-3, with 16 bases fitting TRBD2. J gave up 1 base and V 2 bases, and 21 bases lay outside the gene matches. CDR1 and CDR2 (germline): SNHLY, FYNNEI. This CDR3 has 24 residues. The CDR3 nucleotides are TGTGCCAGCAGTGAAATTCCGGGACTAGCGGGAGGGCCGTCGGGTTCGGTCCGCACAGATACGCAGTATTTT. It translates to CASSEIPGLAGGPSGSVRTDTQYF.

The gene calls are TRBV14 and TRBJ2-7; weak D call: TRBD2 (6 bases). This CDR3 region has 15 residues. From germline, CDR1 is SGHDN and CDR2 FVKESK. Between the trimmed V and J ends, which lost 4 bases and 2 bases, there was a span of 15 bases. CDR3 bases: TGTGCCAGCAGCCCCAAATCGACTAGTCCCTACGAGCAGTACTTC. As protein: CASSPKSTSPYEQYF.

The chain is built from TRBV28 and TRBJ1-3; tentative D call: TRBD1 (5 bases). The CDR3 covers 16 residues. V gave up 2 bases and J gave up 1 base, with 12 bases separating them. From germline, CDR1 is MDHEN and CDR2 SYDVKM. The CDR3 here is CASSLLGPLSGNTIYF. CDR3 in DNA: TGTGCCAGCAGTTTACTGGGACCCCTTTCTGGAAACACCATATATTTT. Full variable domain (remainder filled in from reference TRBV28 and TRBJ1-3): DVKVTQSSRYLVKRTGEKVFLECVQDMDHENMFWYRQDPGLGLRLIYFSYDVKMKEKGDIPEGYSVSREKKERFSLILESASTNQTSMYLCASSLLGPLSGNTIYFGEGSWLTVV.

This rearrangement joins TRBV4-1 to TRBJ2-1, with 9 bases fitting TRBD2. The V gene's germline CDR1 is MGHRA and CDR2 YSYEKL. The ends lost 3 bases at V and 2 bases at J; junction bases unmatched: 5. The CDR3 runs to 16 residues. The CDR3 nucleotides read TGCGCCAGCAGCCAGGTAGCGGGAGCTGCCTACAATGAGCAGTTCTTC. Amino acids: CASSQVAGAAYNEQFF.

The V gene is TRBV7-8, the J gene TRBJ2-7; 8 nucleotides agree with TRBD2. The CDR3 has 17 residues. Losses at the gene ends were 2 bases for V and 2 bases for J; bases not matched to a gene: 11. Germline CDR1 reads SGHVS; CDR2 reads FQNEAQ. The CDR3 is CASSLFVQRETPYEQYF. CDR3 nucleotides: TGTGCCAGCAGCTTATTTGTGCAGCGGGAGACCCCCTACGAGCAGTACTTC.

This clone was detected once. The rearrangement uses TRBV19 and TRBJ2-6; 7 nucleotides match TRBD2. Germline V gene lookup returns CDR1 LNHDA and CDR2 SQIVND (reference sequence). This CDR3 has 19 residues. Germline trimming cut 5 bases from V and 0 bases from J; bases unmatched to any gene: 13. The CDR3 sequence: CASSGDYPHTPSGANVLTF. The CDR3 DNA is TGTGCCAGTAGTGGGGACTACCCCCATACACCCTCTGGGGCCAACGTCCTGACTTTC.

V and J are TRBV29-1 and TRBJ2-5; D is possibly TRBD2 (6 bases). The end of the DNA fits TRBJ2-7 better, so the J call may be wrong. CDR1 and CDR2 from the germline V gene are SQVTM and ANQGSEA. The CDR3 totals 12 residues. CDR3 coding DNA: TGCAGCGTCGTGGACTACTCCTACGAGCAGTACTTC. Its translation is CSVVDYSYEQYF.

The chain uses TRBV13 and TRBJ1-5; D is possibly TRBD1 (6 bases). The CDR3 is 15 residues long. Trimming took off 6 bases at V and 7 bases at J, with 19 bases between the two ends. CDR1 PRHDT and CDR2 FYEKMQ come from the germline V gene (reference sequence). The chain's CDR3 is CASSRMDRCGQPQHF. The CDR3 DNA reads TGTGCCAGCAGTCGAATGGACAGATGTGGGCAGCCCCAGCATTTT.

The chain links TRBV27 to TRBJ2-7; a weak D match, TRBD1 (6 bases). V gave up 3 bases and J gave up 4 bases, with 13 bases separating them. There are 14 residues in the CDR3. The germline V gene encodes CDR1 MNHEY and CDR2 SMNVEV (reference sequence). Here the CDR3 reads CASSLIGQGYEQYF. The CDR3, as DNA: TGTGCCAGCAGTTTGATCGGGCAGGGGTACGAGCAGTACTTC.

The chain has TRBV7-9 and TRBJ2-1; 10 nucleotides line up with TRBD2. The germline CDR1 and CDR2 sequences are SEHNR and FQNEAQ (reference sequence). The length of the CDR3 is 19 residues. V was pared by 1 base and J by 8 bases, with 17 bases of the junction left unmatched. The CDR3: CASSLEEYPSLAGAYEQFF. The CDR3 bases are TGTGCCAGCAGCTTAGAGGAATACCCCAGTCTAGCGGGAGCCTATGAGCAGTTCTTC.

The CDR3 DNA follows: TGTGCCAGCAGCATAACCGAAAGGAACACTGAAGCTTTCTTT. Its translation is CASSITERNTEAFF. V is TRBV7-9 and J is TRBJ1-1; no definite D call. Germline loops: CDR1 SEHNR, CDR2 FQNEAQ (reference sequence). The V end lost 5 bases, the J end lost 1 base, and 11 bases lay between the germline ends. This CDR3 comprises 14 residues. The entire variable domain, with the rest obtained from reference TRBV7-9 and TRBJ1-1, is as follows: DTGVSQNPRHKITKRGQNVTFRCDPISEHNRLYWYRQTLGQGPEFLTYFQNEAQLEKSRLLSDRFSAERPKGSFSTLEIQRTEQGDSAMYLCASSITERNTEAFFGQGTRLTVV.

Of note for this clone: An end of the junction does not agree with germline; a read error may underlie this. The chain uses TRBV6-1 and TRBJ1-1; no clear D. This CDR3 contains 12 residues. From germline, CDR1 is MNHNS and CDR2 SASEGT. CDR3 DNA: TGTGCCAGCACTGAAGGTTACACTGAAGCTTTCTTT. Translating it yields CASTEGYTEAFF.

Here the CDR3 reads CASSPQVRPAYEQYF. The CDR3 bases are TGTGCCAGCAGCCCACAAGTGAGACCAGCCTACGAGCAGTACTTC. The rearrangement joins TRBV14 to TRBJ2-7, with no clear D. V was pared by 4 bases and J by 2 bases, with 15 bases between. This CDR3 has 15 amino acids. Germline V lookup: CDR1 SGHDN, CDR2 FVKESK.

The V gene is TRBV28, the J gene TRBJ2-5, with TRBD1 matching 10 bases. With 0 bases clipped from V and 1 base from J, the junction kept 5 bases outside the gene matches. Per germline, CDR1 MDHEN and CDR2 SYDVKM. This CDR3 region has 17 residues. The CDR3 nucleotides are TGTGCCAGCAGTTTATGCCAGGACAGGGGGTTCCAAGAGACCCAGTACTTC. Translating it yields CASSLCQDRGFQETQYF. Looking up the rest from reference TRBV28 and TRBJ2-5 gives the full variable domain: DVKVTQSSRYLVKRTGEKVFLECVQDMDHENMFWYRQDPGLGLRLIYFSYDVKMKEKGDIPEGYSVSREKKERFSLILESASTNQTSMYLCASSLCQDRGFQETQYFGPGTRLLVL.

This chain uses TRBV28 with TRBJ1-5; no definite D call. Trimming pared 1 base from V and 0 bases from J, leaving 10 bases between. The length of the CDR3 is 16 residues. Germline-derived CDR1 and CDR2 are MDHEN and SYDVKM. The CDR3 region is CASSLLAGPSNQPQHF. CDR3 bases: TGTGCCAGCAGTTTATTAGCAGGACCTAGCAATCAGCCCCAGCATTTT.

This clone occurred once. The same CDR3 arises from other DNA sequences in this sample as well. V gene TRBV27 combines with J gene TRBJ2-7; 12 bases agree with TRBD1. This CDR3 is built from 14 residues. CDR1 is MNHEY, CDR2 SMNVEV, per germline (reference sequence). Trimming removed 6 bases from V and 7 bases from J; junction bases left unmatched: 7. The CDR3 is CASRPGQGAGEQYF. The DNA of the CDR3 is TGTGCCAGCAGGCCGGGACAGGGGGCTGGGGAGCAGTACTTC.

The chain joins TRBV7-9 to TRBJ2-5; D not certain. The CDR3 has 15 residues. Germline CDR1 is SEHNR and CDR2 is FQNEAQ (reference sequence). V was cut by 1 base and J by 1 base, with 10 bases left in between. The CDR3 protein is CASSLVNLVQETQYF. The CDR3, as DNA: TGTGCCAGCAGCTTAGTTAATCTAGTCCAAGAGACCCAGTACTTC. The full variable domain, its missing parts supplied by reference TRBV7-9 and TRBJ2-5, is DTGVSQNPRHKITKRGQNVTFRCDPISEHNRLYWYRQTLGQGPEFLTYFQNEAQLEKSRLLSDRFSAERPKGSFSTLEIQRTEQGDSAMYLCASSLVNLVQETQYFGPGTRLLVL.

The rearrangement uses TRBV27 and TRBJ2-1; D is ambiguous. This CDR3 is built from 14 residues. Trimming stripped 5 bases from V and 4 bases from J, with 12 bases between. CDR1 and CDR2 (germline): MNHEY, SMNVEV (reference sequence). DNA of the CDR3: TGTGCCAGCAGTCCAATTGGCCTGTACAATGAGCAGTTCTTC. Its translation is CASSPIGLYNEQFF.

J is TRBJ2-7 and V is TRBV27, with TRBD1 matching over 7 bases. V trimming: 6 bases; J trimming: 5 bases; junction bases outside the gene matches: 4. The CDR3 contains 12 residues. Per germline, CDR1 MNHEY and CDR2 SMNVEV (reference sequence). The CDR3 sequence: CASRQTGDEQYF. For the CDR3, the DNA is TGTGCCAGCAGACAAACAGGGGACGAGCAGTACTTC.

The rearrangement links TRBV6-6 to TRBJ2-7, with 11 nucleotides matching TRBD2. CDR3 length: 15 amino acids. Germline lookup yields CDR1 MNHNY and CDR2 SVGAGI (reference sequence). Germline trimming cut 2 bases from V and 0 bases from J; bases unmatched to any gene: 0. CDR3 coding DNA: TGTGCCAGCAGTTACCTAGCGGGAGGCTCCTACGAGCAGTACTTC. Its translation is CASSYLAGGSYEQYF.

V gene TRBV4-3 combines with J gene TRBJ1-1; D not resolved. The ends were cut back, 1 base at V and 7 bases at J, with 16 bases in the middle. CDR3 length equals 15 residues. Germline-derived CDR1 and CDR2 are LGHNA and YSLEER. CDR3: CASSQVPGRPNEAFF. Written as DNA, the CDR3 is TGCGCCAGCAGCCAAGTCCCCGGGCGGCCTAATGAAGCTTTCTTT.

This clone was counted between two and nine times. The genes are TRBV29-1 and TRBJ2-2, with a weak D call TRBD2 (5 bases). Trimming removed 4 bases from V and 7 bases from J, with 10 bases in between. The length of the CDR3 is 12 residues. Germline values: CDR1 SQVTM, CDR2 ANQGSEA. CDR3 region: CSVGAGHGELFF. The CDR3 DNA is TGCAGCGTTGGGGCGGGCCACGGGGAGCTGTTTTTT.

This chain's CDR3 is CASLGGTVTDTQYF. In DNA, the CDR3 is TGTGCCAGCCTGGGGGGGACAGTCACAGATACGCAGTATTTT. The chain combines TRBV7-9 with TRBJ2-3; perhaps D is TRBD1 or TRBD2 (7 bases each). Germline-derived CDR1 and CDR2 are SEHNR and FQNEAQ (reference sequence). The CDR3 covers 14 residues. Trimming took off 8 bases at V and 2 bases at J, with 14 bases between the two ends.